This TCR beta chain stems from a study of beta chain features in type 1 diabetes. Concerning this clone itself: Its antigen is as yet unknown.

Germline CDR1 and CDR2: ENHRY and SYGVKD. The CDR3 loop spans 17 amino acids. V trimming: 8 bases; J trimming: 8 bases; junction bases outside the gene matches: 16. Findings and limits, study-wide: In type 1 diabetes patients, VDJ junctions had fewer insertions; deletions at these junctions were more frequent. Moderately but significantly shorter TCRB CDR3s were found in Type 1 diabetes patients in all four CD4+ subsets.

Sorted CD4+ subsets: naive, central memory, regulatory, stem cell-like memory (CD45RO/CCR7/CD25/CD127/CD95/CD27 panel). Since all of the isolated RNA was reverse transcribed, expressed TCRB transcripts were what got sequenced. Read counts averaged roughly 4 million for samples of naive, central memory and regulatory T cells. Data came from immunoSEQ multiplex PCR; TCRdb stores just in-frame clones and leaves some out. This table has about 410,000 clones, approximately 15% appearing once. The chain uses TRBV10-3 and TRBJ2-1; 12 positions agree with TRBD2. This TCR derives from a man aged 30 to 45 in good health. The sequenced sample consisted of naive CD4+ T cells from blood. Written as DNA, the CDR3 is TGTGCCATCCCACCTCGGACTAGCGGGAAACGGCGGGATGAGCAGTTCTTC. Protein product: CAIPPRTSGKRRDEQFF.